This TCR beta chain was identified during a study of T cells in Graves' hyperthyroidism and ophthalmopathy. Points from the study as a whole: In the analysis, a 13 V-J model separated ophthalmopathy from stable hyperthyroidism. Ophthalmopathy was model-predicted a median about 6 months pre-onset.

Using RNA transcripts as the source, TCR beta CDR3 regions were amplified. The HTBI primer set drove a first-round RT-PCR of the TCR CDR3. Using its own MiXCR run on the multiplex PCR reads, TCRdb lists one record per CDR3 protein. The sample has about 350,000 distinct CDR3 sequences, roughly 13% seen once. Of note for this clonotype: Its antigen is currently unknown. With a much larger clone just one base away, this may be a read error.

Sample: blood. The clonotype comes from a woman in her thirties or forties with Graves' ophthalmopathy.

The CDR3 coding sequence is TGTGCCAGCAGTGAAAATGGCTACACCTTC. It is translated as CASSENGYTF. The genes are TRBV2 and TRBJ1-2; D call uncertain. Per germline, CDR1 SNHLY and CDR2 FYNNEI. The CDR3 runs to 10 residues. Trimming shortened V by 2 bases and J by 6 bases, and 1 base separated the two germline ends. Supplemented by reference TRBV2 and TRBJ1-2, the full variable domain reads EPEVTQTPSHQVTQMGQEVILRCVPISNHLYFYWYRQILGQKVEFLVSFYNNEISEKSEIFDDQFSVERPDGSNFTLKIRSTKLEDSAMYFCASSENGYTFGSGTRLTVV.